This T cell receptor (beta chain) derives from a study of blood T cell repertoires in COVID-19. As for the study in general: Specimens from acute and convalescent COVID-19 originated in the United States, Italy and Spain.

Profiled with immunoSEQ multiplex PCR; TCRdb holds only in-frame clones, not every one. Among about 270,000 clones, 80% to 90% were seen once, and the ten largest hold less than 2.5%. CDR1 LNHDA and CDR2 SQIVND come from the germline V gene (reference sequence). V lost 1 base to trimming and J lost 4 bases; unmatched junction nucleotides: 4. The CDR3 runs to 15 residues. The study counted Cohort 3 donors as recovered given two negative PCRs, clearance, or symptom resolution. This sequence joins TRBV19 and TRBJ1-1; TRBD1 matches at 9 bases. Sequencing was performed on PBMCs or T cells enriched from blood (not recorded which). The TCR originated in a young woman who had recovered from COVID-19. As DNA, the CDR3 is TGTGCCAGTAGTATAGTTACAGGGGGCACCACTGAAGCTTTCTTT. It is translated as CASSIVTGGTTEAFF.